What follows are 9 T cell receptor beta chains derived from one specimen sequenced in a study of T cell changes during pregnancy in multiple sclerosis (dated by TCRdb to the late 2010s). The library was obtained by the immunoSEQ multiplex PCR assay. TCRdb obtained this table from immuneACCESS and retained in-frame rearrangements with V and J assigned. These tables miss some clones; where compared with another copy, unresolved V genes account for less than half of the shortfall, and the remainder is unexplained. This sample holds more than 65,000 clones; about 95% were observed only once. The top ten clonotypes cover roughly 1.2% of the sample. The sample was peripheral blood, taken in the second trimester of pregnancy. These receptor sequences come from a female donor with multiple sclerosis, enrolled in a pregnancy study.

The chain links TRBV11-2 to TRBJ1-3; D is ambiguous. Germline V lookup: CDR1 SGHAT, CDR2 FQNNGV. The CDR3 has 15 amino acids. Trimming took 5 bases from V and 0 from J, leaving 11 bases between them. CDR3 sequence reads: CASSRTVSSGNTIYF. The CDR3, as DNA: TGTGCCAGCAGCCGGACTGTGTCCTCTGGAAACACCATATATTTT.

This chain links TRBV5-6 with TRBJ2-1; D may be TRBD2 (5 bases). This CDR3 has 12 residues. With 3 bases removed from V and 5 bases from J, the gap between germline ends came to 6 bases. Looked up from germline, CDR1 is SGHDT and CDR2 is YYEEEE. The DNA for the CDR3 is TGTGCCAGCAGCTGGGGAGACAATGAGCAGTTCTTC. Its translation is CASSWGDNEQFF.

J is TRBJ2-5 and V is TRBV11-2; a possible D gene is TRBD1 (5 bases). V was pared by 5 bases and J by 5 bases, with 15 bases between. Germline CDR1 is SGHAT and CDR2 is FQNNGV. The CDR3 covers 14 residues. The CDR3 bases are TGTGCCAGCAGCCCAGGGTTCAGGGCGGAGACCCAGTACTTC. It is translated as CASSPGFRAETQYF. Using reference TRBV11-2 and TRBJ2-5 for the parts outside the CDR3, the full variable domain is EAGVAQSPRYKIIEKRQSVAFWCNPISGHATLYWYQQILGQGPKLLIQFQNNGVVDDSQLPKDRFSAERLKGVDSTLKIQPAKLEDSAVYLCASSPGFRAETQYFGPGTRLLVL.

V is TRBV4-1 and J is TRBJ1-2, with 7 bases that match TRBD1. Germline CDR1 is MGHRA and CDR2 is YSYEKL. V was pared by 2 bases and J by 8 bases, with 5 bases of the junction left unmatched. This CDR3 is 13 amino acids long. CDR3 DNA sequence: TGCGCCAGCAGCCAAAGGGGGCCTTGGGGCTACACCTTC. Translating it yields CASSQRGPWGYTF.

The J gene is TRBJ2-1, the V gene TRBV7-9; 8 bases line up with TRBD2. In germline, CDR1 is SEHNR, CDR2 FQNEAQ (reference sequence). The CDR3 length is 16 residues. Trimming removed 3 bases from V and 2 bases from J; junction bases left unmatched: 6. The CDR3 region is CASSFFLAGTYNEQFF. The CDR3, as DNA: TGTGCCAGCAGCTTTTTTCTAGCGGGCACCTACAATGAGCAGTTCTTC.

V usage is TRBV6-1 and J usage is TRBJ1-3; D remains unclear. This CDR3 is 16 amino acids long. From germline, CDR1 is MNHNS and CDR2 SASEGT. V lost 4 bases, J lost 0 bases, and 13 bases lay in between. The CDR3 sequence is CASSAFRMSSGNTIYF. The CDR3 DNA follows: TGTGCCAGCAGTGCGTTTCGTATGAGCTCTGGAAACACCATATATTTT.

The genes are TRBV19 and TRBJ2-2, with 9 bases identical to TRBD2. The germline CDR1 and CDR2 sequences are LNHDA and SQIVND (reference sequence). Trimming removed 6 bases from V and 7 bases from J; junction bases left unmatched: 6. This CDR3 is 14 amino acids long. DNA for the CDR3: TGTGCCAGTAGCCCCGGGACTAGCCACGGGGAGCTGTTTTTT. Amino acid sequence: CASSPGTSHGELFF.

J is TRBJ2-1 and V is TRBV15; TRBD2 matches 8 bases. CDR1 LNHNV and CDR2 YYDKDF come from the germline V gene (reference sequence). The CDR3 sequence is 15 residues long. Trimming at V came to 1 base and at J to 4 bases, leaving 3 bases not matched to a gene. The CDR3 protein is CATSRASSGYNEQFF. The CDR3 bases are TGTGCCACCAGCAGAGCGTCTAGCGGGTACAATGAGCAGTTCTTC.

The chain joins TRBV6-1 to TRBJ2-2, with a tentative D call TRBD1 (6 bases). The CDR3 consists of 15 residues. CDR1 and CDR2 from the germline V gene are MNHNS and SASEGT. V lost 10 bases, J lost 4 bases, and 19 bases lay in between. Here the CDR3 DNA reads TGTGCCACCGCCATTCAGGGGCGTACCACCGGGGAGCTGTTTTTT. It yields the protein CATAIQGRTTGELFF.